The 20 T cell receptor beta chains below come from one sample, sequenced in a study of shared clonotypes between healthy human individuals. TCRdb's copy holds only in-frame clones and misses some; the assay was immunoSEQ multiplex PCR. This table holds roughly 490,000 clones, 76% found once. Sequencing used PBMCs. These receptors came from a woman aged 40 to 50 in good health. Some clones in this sample may be carry-over from other donors' samples.

The rearrangement joins TRBV29-1 to TRBJ1-4; D uncertain. V lost 4 bases to trimming and J lost 6 bases, with 9 bases between them. The CDR3 totals 12 residues. Germline V gene lookup returns CDR1 SQVTM and CDR2 ANQGSEA. The CDR3 here is CSVVRDDEKLFF. Written as DNA, the CDR3 is TGCAGCGTTGTGCGGGATGATGAAAAACTGTTTTTT.

This clone has only a few counts. V gene TRBV18 combines with J gene TRBJ2-2, with D uncertain. V dropped 7 bases and J dropped 0 bases, with 9 bases sitting between them. This CDR3 comprises 14 residues. CDR1 and CDR2 (germline): KGHSH, LQKENI. This CDR3 reads CASLAATNTGELFF. Here the CDR3 DNA reads TGTGCCAGCTTGGCGGCTACGAACACCGGGGAGCTGTTTTTT.

The V and J genes are TRBV5-4 and TRBJ2-5; 9 bases match TRBD1. V dropped 0 bases and J dropped 4; count of bases not matched to a gene: 4. CDR1 is SGHNT, CDR2 YYREEE, per germline (reference sequence). CDR3 length: 15 residues. As DNA, the CDR3 is TGTGCCAGCAGCTTGGAAACAGGGGGCGCAGAGACCCAGTACTTC. It codes for CASSLETGGAETQYF.

This sequence joins TRBV15 and TRBJ2-3; TRBD1 agrees at 7 bases. The J segment lost 2 bases and the V segment lost 0 bases, leaving 2 bases of the junction unmatched. This CDR3 region has 15 residues. Germline CDR1 and CDR2: LNHNV and YYDKDF (reference sequence). CDR3 nucleotides: TGTGCCACCAGCAGAGAGGGACAGACCACAGATACGCAGTATTTT. Its translation is CATSREGQTTDTQYF.

The chain couples TRBV28 to TRBJ2-1; tentatively, D is TRBD2 (6 bases). Germline CDR1 reads MDHEN; CDR2 reads SYDVKM. The CDR3 spans 16 residues. V lost 7 bases, J lost 2 bases, and 18 bases lay in between. CDR3 DNA sequence: TGTGCCAGCACTAGCCCCGGGAGTCGCGCCTACAATGAGCAGTTCTTC. Its protein is CASTSPGSRAYNEQFF. The whole variable domain, remainder taken from reference TRBV28 and TRBJ2-1, is DVKVTQSSRYLVKRTGEKVFLECVQDMDHENMFWYRQDPGLGLRLIYFSYDVKMKEKGDIPEGYSVSREKKERFSLILESASTNQTSMYLCASTSPGSRAYNEQFFGPGTRLTVL.

The V gene is TRBV5-1, the J gene TRBJ1-4; a possible D gene is TRBD1 (5 bases). The CDR3 runs to 15 residues. From germline, CDR1 is SGHRS and CDR2 YFSETQ. V gave up 3 bases and J gave up 3 bases, with 12 bases separating them. The CDR3 DNA reads TGCGCCAGCAGCTATATAGGGGCGTCTAATGAAAAACTGTTTTTT. This sequence encodes CASSYIGASNEKLFF.

This clone has a single count. The chain employs TRBV27 and TRBJ2-1; tentative D call: TRBD2 (6 bases). Trimming shortened V by 6 bases and J by 0 bases, and 12 bases separated the two germline ends. The CDR3 contains 15 residues. The germline gives CDR1 MNHEY, CDR2 SMNVEV (reference sequence). The chain's CDR3 is CASRAERASYNEQFF. The CDR3 DNA sequence: TGTGCCAGCAGGGCGGAGCGGGCCTCCTACAATGAGCAGTTCTTC.

This chain uses TRBV7-9 with TRBJ1-5; D unresolved. Between the trimmed V and J ends, which lost 1 base and 2 bases, there was a span of 6 bases. Looked up from germline, CDR1 is SEHNR and CDR2 is FQNEAQ (reference sequence). The CDR3 spans 14 residues. The CDR3 sequence: CASSLGEGNQPQHF. The CDR3 bases are TGTGCCAGCAGCTTAGGGGAAGGCAATCAGCCCCAGCATTTT.

This clone was detected only once. CDR3 in DNA: TGTGCCAGCAGTTTCCCGGACAGGAGGGAGACCCAGTACTTC. Translating gives CASSFPDRRETQYF. The rearrangement links TRBV28 to TRBJ2-5, with 7 bases identical to TRBD1. The J segment lost 5 bases and the V segment lost 3 bases, leaving 6 bases of the junction unmatched. The CDR3 length is 14 residues. The germline V gene has CDR1 MDHEN and CDR2 SYDVKM.

The chain is built from TRBV28 and TRBJ1-3; D remains unclear. With 1 base removed from V and 0 bases from J, the gap between germline ends came to 16 bases. Germline assignment: CDR1 MDHEN and CDR2 SYDVKM. The CDR3 has 18 residues. CDR3 coding DNA: TGTGCCAGCAGTTTATCGACTACCGGGCCCGGCTCTGGAAACACCATATATTTT. Its translation is CASSLSTTGPGSGNTIYF.

This clone was seen at least ten times. A much larger clonotype is one base distant, so this may be a read error. V usage is TRBV28 and J usage is TRBJ2-7, with D unresolved. The CDR3 spans 11 residues. Germline values: CDR1 MDHEN, CDR2 SYDVKM. The V and J ends lost 5 bases and 0 bases respectively, with 2 bases between them. CDR3 in amino acids: CASSNSYEQYF. CDR3 in DNA: TGTGCCAGCAGTAACTCCTACGAGCAGTACTTC.

This chain joins TRBV9 and TRBJ2-3; 7 nucleotides match TRBD1. Losses at the gene ends were 0 bases for V and 4 bases for J; bases not matched to a gene: 8. The germline V gene encodes CDR1 SGDLS and CDR2 YYNGEE. CDR3 length equals 16 residues. CDR3 nucleotides: TGTGCCAGCAGCGTAGTAGGGACAGACTCGGCAGATACGCAGTATTTT. Protein: CASSVVGTDSADTQYF.

This clone was counted only a few times. The chain links TRBV7-3 to TRBJ2-2; D gene ambiguous. V was pared by 5 bases and J by 5 bases, with 15 bases between. The CDR3 covers 15 residues. Germline V CDR1 and CDR2: SGHTA, FQGTGA. The CDR3 region is CASSATGPATGELFF. The DNA for the CDR3 is TGTGCCAGCAGCGCAACCGGGCCAGCAACCGGGGAGCTGTTTTTT. Complete variable domain (other parts from reference TRBV7-3 and TRBJ2-2): GAGVSQTPSNKVTEKGKYVELRCDPISGHTALYWYRQSLGQGPEFLIYFQGTGAADDSGLPNDRFFAVRPEGSVSTLKIQRTERGDSAVYLCASSATGPATGELFFGEGSRLTVL.

Worth noting for this clone: Given a much more abundant clone one base away, this may be a read error. The chain uses TRBV9 and TRBJ2-7, with 10 bases lining up with TRBD2. This CDR3 region has 15 residues. CDR1 and CDR2 (germline): SGDLS, YYNGEE. V was pared by 0 bases and J by 3 bases, with 3 bases of the junction left unmatched. CDR3 residues: CASSVDPSGSYEQYF. The CDR3, as DNA: TGTGCCAGCAGCGTAGATCCTAGCGGGAGCTACGAGCAGTACTTC.

The rearrangement joins TRBV28 to TRBJ1-2; 8 bases agree with TRBD1. Germline V gene lookup returns CDR1 MDHEN and CDR2 SYDVKM. With V trimmed by 4 bases and J by 9 bases, 10 bases remained unmatched. The CDR3 covers 14 residues. In nucleotides, the CDR3 is TGTGCCAGCAGTTCTACCGGGACAGGTCTTAGCTACACCTTC. Translating it yields CASSSTGTGLSYTF.

Worth noting for this clone: A much larger clone sits a single nucleotide away, making a read error possible. Distinct nucleotide sequences in the sample also encode this CDR3. V is TRBV7-2 and J is TRBJ2-7, with D tentatively TRBD1 or TRBD2 (5 bases each). The CDR3 totals 14 residues. Germline values: CDR1 SGHTA, CDR2 FQGNSA. V gave up 4 bases and J gave up 1 base, with 11 bases separating them. CDR3 sequence: CASSSRDGSYEQYF. The CDR3 DNA follows: TGTGCCAGCAGCTCCCGGGACGGGTCCTACGAGCAGTACTTC.

This clone was recorded once. A read error likely explains this, since a far larger clone differs by one base. The chain combines TRBV7-3 with TRBJ2-1; 7 positions match TRBD2. The CDR3 totals 12 residues. Per germline, CDR1 SGHTA and CDR2 FQGTGA. CDR3 sequence reads: CASSLGGRAMVF. CDR3 coding DNA: TGTGCCAGCAGCTTAGGTGGGAGGGCCATGGTCTTC.

The V call is TRBV4-2, the J call TRBJ2-7, with D unclear. With the DNA end fitting TRBJ2-1 better, the J assignment may be wrong. The CDR3 has 15 amino acids. Germline V lookup: CDR1 LGHNA, CDR2 YNFKEQ. The CDR3 protein is CASSQEASSYNEQFF. The CDR3 DNA is TGTGCCAGCAGCCAAGAGGCGAGCTCCTACAATGAGCAGTTCTTC.

The chain uses TRBV5-6 and TRBJ2-1, with D possibly TRBD2 on 6 matching bases. The CDR3 runs 16 residues. The germline V gene encodes CDR1 SGHDT and CDR2 YYEEEE. V was trimmed by 4 bases and J by 0 bases, leaving 14 bases between them. CDR3 sequence reads: CASSPGGGSSYNEQFF. As DNA, the CDR3 is TGTGCCAGCAGCCCCGGTGGGGGGAGCTCCTACAATGAGCAGTTCTTC.

This clone came up many times. The chain recombines TRBV10-1 with TRBJ2-2; a possible D gene is TRBD2 (6 bases). Trimming pared 9 bases from V and 7 bases from J, leaving 21 bases between. The CDR3 covers 15 residues. Germline V gene sequence: CDR1 WNHNN, CDR2 SYGVQD (reference sequence). CDR3 residues: CASWSDGRRGGELFF. CDR3 DNA: TGCGCCAGTTGGAGTGACGGACGGCGGGGCGGGGAGCTGTTTTTT.